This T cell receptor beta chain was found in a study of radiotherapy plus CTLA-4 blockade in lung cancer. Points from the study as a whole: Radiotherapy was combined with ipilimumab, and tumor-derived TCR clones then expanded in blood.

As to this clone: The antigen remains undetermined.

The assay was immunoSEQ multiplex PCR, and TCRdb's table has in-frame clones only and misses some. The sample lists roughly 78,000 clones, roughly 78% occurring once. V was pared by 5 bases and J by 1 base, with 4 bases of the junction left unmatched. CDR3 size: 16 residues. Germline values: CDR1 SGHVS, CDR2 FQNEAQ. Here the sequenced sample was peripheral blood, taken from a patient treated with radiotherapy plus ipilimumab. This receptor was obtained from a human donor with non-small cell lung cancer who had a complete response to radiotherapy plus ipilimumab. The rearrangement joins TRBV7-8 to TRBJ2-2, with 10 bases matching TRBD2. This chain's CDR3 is CASSARTSGNTGELFF. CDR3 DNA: TGTGCCAGCAGCGCCCGGACTAGCGGGAACACCGGGGAGCTGTTTTTT.